These 13 T cell receptor beta chains share one sample of origin, sequenced in a study of blood T cell repertoires in COVID-19 (dated by TCRdb to the early 2020s). The library was made by the immunoSEQ multiplex PCR assay. The table was pulled from immuneACCESS by TCRdb, which kept in-frame rearrangements only. Such tables lose some clones; where checked, under half of the loss comes from unresolved V genes, and the rest has no known cause. This sample gives some 200,000 clones in total; 80% to 85% of them show up just once. The ten largest make up under 7.5% of the sample. Sequencing was done on a sample of peripheral blood. These receptors were taken from a woman aged 40-49 years with acute or convalescent COVID-19.

The rearrangement joins TRBV29-1 to TRBJ2-1, with 10 bases fitting TRBD2. CDR1 and CDR2 (germline): SQVTM, ANQGSEA. This CDR3 comprises 16 residues. V was clipped by 1 base and J by 4 bases; unmatched bases: 7. The CDR3 DNA sequence: TGCAGCGTTGAAGGGACTAGCGGAGAGATATACAATGAGCAGTTCTTC. Amino acids: CSVEGTSGEIYNEQFF.

The chain is built from TRBV30 and TRBJ1-6; 7 nucleotides match TRBD1. Germline CDR1 is GTSNPN and CDR2 is SVGIG (reference sequence). V lost 5 bases and J lost 5; bases outside the gene matches: 9. This CDR3 is 15 amino acids long. The CDR3 sequence: CAWEGTGQHNSPLHF. For the CDR3, the DNA is TGTGCCTGGGAGGGCACGGGACAGCATAATTCACCCCTCCACTTT.

The chain is built from TRBV28 and TRBJ1-2; D is ambiguous. Germline CDR1 and CDR2: MDHEN and SYDVKM. The CDR3 sequence is 15 residues long. V was cut by 8 bases and J by 2 bases, with 18 bases left in between. CDR3 in amino acids: CASGNEGSRNYGYTF. CDR3 nucleotide sequence: TGTGCCAGCGGGAACGAGGGAAGCCGCAACTATGGCTACACCTTC.

The chain uses TRBV30 and TRBJ1-1; possibly TRBD1 for D (6 bases). The CDR3 has 12 amino acids. CDR1 and CDR2 (germline): GTSNPN, SVGIG (reference sequence). CDR3 sequence: CAAGAMNTEAFF. In DNA, the CDR3 is TGTGCGGCAGGGGCCATGAACACTGAAGCTTTCTTT.

The rearrangement joins TRBV19 to TRBJ2-5, with D perhaps matching TRBD1 (5 bases). CDR3 length: 14 amino acids. With 1 base removed from V and 3 bases from J, the gap between germline ends came to 9 bases. The germline V gene encodes CDR1 LNHDA and CDR2 SQIVND (reference sequence). The CDR3: CASSIGSGKETQYF. The CDR3 DNA is TGTGCCAGTAGTATAGGTTCAGGGAAAGAGACCCAGTACTTC. The whole variable domain, filled in from reference TRBV19 and TRBJ2-5, reads DGGITQSPKYLFRKEGQNVTLSCEQNLNHDAMYWYRQDPGQGLRLIYYSQIVNDFQKGDIAEGYSVSREKKESFPLTVTSAQKNPTAFYLCASSIGSGKETQYFGPGTRLLVL.

This clone was picked up a small number of times. This sequence joins TRBV7-9 and TRBJ1-2; 8 bases match TRBD1. Germline V gene sequence: CDR1 SEHNR, CDR2 FQNEAQ (reference sequence). V shed 5 bases, J shed 3 bases, and the junction held 2 bases outside the gene matches. The CDR3 is 13 residues long. In DNA form, the CDR3 reads TGTGCCAGCAGCCCGACAGGGGACTATGGCTACACCTTC. It translates to CASSPTGDYGYTF. Full variable domain (rest looked up from reference TRBV7-9 and TRBJ1-2): DTGVSQNPRHKITKRGQNVTFRCDPISEHNRLYWYRQTLGQGPEFLTYFQNEAQLEKSRLLSDRFSAERPKGSFSTLEIQRTEQGDSAMYLCASSPTGDYGYTFGSGTRLTVV.

The rearrangement links TRBV10-3 to TRBJ2-5; weak D call: TRBD1 (5 bases). This CDR3 has 14 residues. The germline V and J ends were trimmed by 0 bases and 2 bases, with 7 bases remaining between them. Germline V gene lookup returns CDR1 ENHRY and CDR2 SYGVKD. CDR3 nucleotides: TGTGCCATCAGTGAGTCGCAGGGACAAGAGACCCAGTACTTC. Translation: CAISESQGQETQYF.

This clone was found once. V gene TRBV6-5 combines with J gene TRBJ2-1; D possibly corresponds to TRBD2 (5 bases). V was pared by 4 bases and J by 0 bases, with 13 bases between. The CDR3 is 16 amino acids. Germline assignment: CDR1 MNHEY and CDR2 SVGAGI. DNA for the CDR3: TGTGCCAGCAGTTTCCTCGGGGAGAGCTCCTACAATGAGCAGTTCTTC. This translates into CASSFLGESSYNEQFF.

This chain joins TRBV24-1 and TRBJ2-3; D call uncertain. Trimming took 7 bases from V and 4 from J, leaving 11 bases between them. Germline V lookup: CDR1 KGHDR, CDR2 SFDVKD. The CDR3 is made up of 13 amino acids. CDR3 protein: CATRASRADTQYF. As DNA, the CDR3 is TGTGCCACCAGAGCCTCCCGCGCAGATACGCAGTATTTT.

The chain links TRBV29-1 to TRBJ2-5; TRBD1 is a possible D gene (6 bases). The CDR3 spans 14 residues. Germline values: CDR1 SQVTM, CDR2 ANQGSEA. V was clipped by 4 bases and J by 2 bases, with 14 bases between them. CDR3 nucleotide sequence: TGCAGCGTTGCTGGACAGCAAGCGCAAGAGACCCAGTACTTC. Translated, it gives CSVAGQQAQETQYF.

This clone has a handful of counts. The chain joins TRBV7-9 to TRBJ1-1, with D tentatively TRBD1 (5 bases). The V end was cut by 3 bases, the J end by 10 bases, with 12 bases between. Germline loops: CDR1 SEHNR, CDR2 FQNEAQ (reference sequence). CDR3 length equals 12 residues. CDR3 protein: CASSLGGSGAFF. DNA of the CDR3: TGTGCCAGCAGCTTGGGGGGTTCGGGAGCTTTCTTT.

This chain connects TRBV28 to TRBJ1-5; 7 positions agree with TRBD1. V gave up 6 bases and J gave up 3 bases; unmatched junction bases: 11. This CDR3 contains 16 residues. Germline V gives CDR1 MDHEN, CDR2 SYDVKM. The CDR3 sequence is CASSTSGQVVNQPQHF. CDR3 DNA: TGTGCCAGCAGCACCAGCGGACAGGTGGTCAATCAGCCCCAGCATTTT. Full variable domain (outside the CDR3, taken from reference TRBV28 and TRBJ1-5): DVKVTQSSRYLVKRTGEKVFLECVQDMDHENMFWYRQDPGLGLRLIYFSYDVKMKEKGDIPEGYSVSREKKERFSLILESASTNQTSMYLCASSTSGQVVNQPQHFGDGTRLSIL.

Of note for this clone: This CDR3 is also generated by other DNA sequences in the sample. This chain joins TRBV28 and TRBJ1-5; D gene uncertain. From germline, CDR1 is MDHEN and CDR2 SYDVKM. Trimming stripped 4 bases from V and 1 base from J, with 8 bases between. The CDR3 covers 14 residues. CDR3 nucleotides: TGTGCCAGCAGTTCAGGTGGAAGCAATCAGCCCCAGCATTTT. This translates into CASSSGGSNQPQHF.